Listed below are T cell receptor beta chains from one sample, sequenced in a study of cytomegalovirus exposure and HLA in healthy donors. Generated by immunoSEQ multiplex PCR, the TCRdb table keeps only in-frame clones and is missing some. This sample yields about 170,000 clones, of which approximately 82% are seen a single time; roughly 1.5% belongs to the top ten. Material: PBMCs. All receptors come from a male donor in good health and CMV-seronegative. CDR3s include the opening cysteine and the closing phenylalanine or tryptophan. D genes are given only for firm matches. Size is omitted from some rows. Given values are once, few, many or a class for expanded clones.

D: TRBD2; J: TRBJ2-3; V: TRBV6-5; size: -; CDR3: CASGGGSSSTDTQYF; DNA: TGTGCCAGCGGGGGGGGGAGCTCTAGCACAGATACGCAGTATTTT
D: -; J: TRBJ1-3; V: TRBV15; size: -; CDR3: CATGGTAGNTIYF; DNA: TGTGCCACCGGAGGGACCGCTGGAAACACCATATATTTT
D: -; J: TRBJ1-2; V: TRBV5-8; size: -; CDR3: CASRSGGGAGYTF; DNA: TGTGCCAGCAGGTCCGGGGGAGGGGCTGGCTACACCTTC
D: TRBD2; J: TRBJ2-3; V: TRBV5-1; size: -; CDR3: CASSFERGAPRTDTQYF; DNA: TGCGCCAGCAGCTTTGAGCGGGGAGCCCCTCGCACAGATACGCAGTATTTT
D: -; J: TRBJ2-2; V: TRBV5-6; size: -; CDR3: CASSLSGLAGELFF; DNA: TGTGCCAGCAGCTTGTCAGGGTTGGCCGGGGAGCTGTTTTTT
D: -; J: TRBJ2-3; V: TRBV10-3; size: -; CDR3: CAIRRGTDTQYF; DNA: TGTGCCATCAGGAGGGGCACAGATACGCAGTATTTT
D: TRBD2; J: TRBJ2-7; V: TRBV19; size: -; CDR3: CASSTSGRANEQYF; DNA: TGTGCCAGTAGCACTAGCGGGAGGGCAAACGAGCAGTACTTC
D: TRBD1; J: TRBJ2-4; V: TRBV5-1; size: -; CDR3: CASSRPGQGVKNIQYF; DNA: TGCGCCAGCAGCCGCCCGGGACAGGGCGTCAAAAACATTCAGTACTTC
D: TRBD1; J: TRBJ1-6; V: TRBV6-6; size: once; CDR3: CASRPGQGTSPLHF; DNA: TGTGCCAGCAGACCGGGACAGGGTACTTCACCCCTCCACTTT
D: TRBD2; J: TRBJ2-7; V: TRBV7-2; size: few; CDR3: CASSFSSSGPYEQYF; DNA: TGTGCCAGCAGCTTCTCCTCTAGCGGTCCCTACGAGCAGTACTTC
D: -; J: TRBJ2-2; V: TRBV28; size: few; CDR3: CASSLRLAELFF; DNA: TGTGCCAGCAGTTTACGGCTAGCAGAGCTGTTTTTT
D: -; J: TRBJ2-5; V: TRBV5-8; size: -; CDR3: CASSLGSKRETQYF; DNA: TGTGCCAGCAGCTTGGGGTCAAAGAGGGAGACCCAGTACTTC
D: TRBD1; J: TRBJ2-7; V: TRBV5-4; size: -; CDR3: CASSGGQGLYEQYF; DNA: TGTGCCAGCAGCGGCGGACAGGGACTCTACGAGCAGTACTTC
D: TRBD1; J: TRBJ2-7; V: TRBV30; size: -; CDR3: CAWSAGTGYYEQYF; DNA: TGTGCCTGGAGCGCCGGGACAGGGTATTACGAGCAGTACTTC
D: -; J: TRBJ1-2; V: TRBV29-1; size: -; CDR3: CSVSPRTEYGYTF; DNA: TGCAGCGTGAGCCCCCGGACAGAGTATGGCTACACCTTC